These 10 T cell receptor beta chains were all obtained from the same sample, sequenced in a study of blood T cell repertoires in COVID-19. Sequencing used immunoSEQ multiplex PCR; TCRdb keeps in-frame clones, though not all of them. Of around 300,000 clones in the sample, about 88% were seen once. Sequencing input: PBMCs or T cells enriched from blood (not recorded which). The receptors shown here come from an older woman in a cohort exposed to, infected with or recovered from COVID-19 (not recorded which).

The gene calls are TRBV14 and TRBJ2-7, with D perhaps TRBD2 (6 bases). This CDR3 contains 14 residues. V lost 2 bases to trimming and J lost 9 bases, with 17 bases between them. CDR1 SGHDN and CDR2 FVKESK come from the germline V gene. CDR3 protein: CASSQQGGPRGQYF. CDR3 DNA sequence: TGTGCCAGCAGCCAACAGGGAGGCCCTCGGGGGCAGTACTTC.

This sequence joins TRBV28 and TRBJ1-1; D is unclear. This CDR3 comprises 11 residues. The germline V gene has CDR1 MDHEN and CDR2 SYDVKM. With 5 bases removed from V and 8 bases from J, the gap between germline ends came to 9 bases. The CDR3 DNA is TGTGCCAGCAGTCCCCAAACAGAAGCTTTCTTT. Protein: CASSPQTEAFF.

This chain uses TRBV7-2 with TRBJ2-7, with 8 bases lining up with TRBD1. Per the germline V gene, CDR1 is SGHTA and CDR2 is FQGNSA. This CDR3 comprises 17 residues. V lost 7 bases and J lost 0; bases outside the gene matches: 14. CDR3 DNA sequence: TGTGCCAGCACCCCCCCCCGGACAGGGCCCACCTCCTACGAGCAGTACTTC. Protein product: CASTPPRTGPTSYEQYF.

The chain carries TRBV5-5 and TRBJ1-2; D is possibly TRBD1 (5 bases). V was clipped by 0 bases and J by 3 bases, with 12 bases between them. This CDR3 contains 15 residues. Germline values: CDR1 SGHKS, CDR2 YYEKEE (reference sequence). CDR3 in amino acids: CASSLVGVGDYGYTF. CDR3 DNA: TGTGCCAGCAGCTTGGTAGGGGTCGGTGACTATGGCTACACCTTC.

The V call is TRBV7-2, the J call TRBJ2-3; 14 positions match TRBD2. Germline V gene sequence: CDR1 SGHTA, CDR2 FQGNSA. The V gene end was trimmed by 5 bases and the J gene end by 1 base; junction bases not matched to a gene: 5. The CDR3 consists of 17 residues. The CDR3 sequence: CASSPRLAGGGTDTQYF. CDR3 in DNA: TGTGCCAGCAGCCCAAGACTAGCGGGAGGGGGCACAGATACGCAGTATTTT.

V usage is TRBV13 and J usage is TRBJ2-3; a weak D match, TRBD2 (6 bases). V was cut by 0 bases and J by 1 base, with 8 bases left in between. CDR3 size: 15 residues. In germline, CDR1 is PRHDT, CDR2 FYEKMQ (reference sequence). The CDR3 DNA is TGTGCCAGCAGCTTAGGGGGACTTCGCACAGATACGCAGTATTTT. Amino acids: CASSLGGLRTDTQYF.

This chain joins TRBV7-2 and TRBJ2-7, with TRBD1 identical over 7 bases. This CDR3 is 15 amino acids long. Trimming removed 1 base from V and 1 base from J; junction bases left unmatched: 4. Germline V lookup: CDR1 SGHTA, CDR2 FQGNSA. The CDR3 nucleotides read TGTGCCAGCAGCTTAGGGACAGGAGGATCCTACGAGCAGTACTTC. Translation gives CASSLGTGGSYEQYF. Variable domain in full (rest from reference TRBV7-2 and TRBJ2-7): GAGVSQSPSNKVTEKGKDVELRCDPISGHTALYWYRQSLGQGLEFLIYFQGNSAPDKSGLPSDRFSAERTGGSVSTLTIQRTQQEDSAVYLCASSLGTGGSYEQYFGPGTRLTVT.

The CDR3 region is CASSDRDRGTGELFF. The CDR3 DNA reads as TGTGCCAGCAGTGACCGAGACAGAGGCACCGGGGAGCTGTTTTTT. The genes are TRBV25-1 and TRBJ2-2; D possibly corresponds to TRBD1 (5 bases). Trimming shortened V by 3 bases and J by 4 bases, and 12 bases separated the two germline ends. The CDR3 totals 15 residues. Germline CDR1 MGHDK, CDR2 SYGVNS.

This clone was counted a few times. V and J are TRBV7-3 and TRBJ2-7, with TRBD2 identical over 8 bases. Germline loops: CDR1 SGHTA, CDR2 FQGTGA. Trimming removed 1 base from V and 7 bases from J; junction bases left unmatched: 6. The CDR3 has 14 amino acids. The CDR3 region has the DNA TGTGCCAGCAGCTTAATGGCGGGAGGTGGGGAGCAGTACTTC. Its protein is CASSLMAGGGEQYF. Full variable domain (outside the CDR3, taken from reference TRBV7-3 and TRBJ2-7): GAGVSQTPSNKVTEKGKYVELRCDPISGHTALYWYRQSLGQGPEFLIYFQGTGAADDSGLPNDRFFAVRPEGSVSTLKIQRTERGDSAVYLCASSLMAGGGEQYFGPGTRLTVT.

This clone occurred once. The CDR3 region is CASSPYQGDEQYF. For the CDR3, the DNA is TGTGCCAGCTCACCATATCAGGGGGACGAGCAGTACTTC. The chain is built from TRBV18 and TRBJ2-7; TRBD1 matches at 7 bases. The V and J ends lost 2 bases and 5 bases, in that order; junction bases with no gene match: 3. Germline CDR1 and CDR2: KGHSH and LQKENI. The CDR3 runs 13 residues.